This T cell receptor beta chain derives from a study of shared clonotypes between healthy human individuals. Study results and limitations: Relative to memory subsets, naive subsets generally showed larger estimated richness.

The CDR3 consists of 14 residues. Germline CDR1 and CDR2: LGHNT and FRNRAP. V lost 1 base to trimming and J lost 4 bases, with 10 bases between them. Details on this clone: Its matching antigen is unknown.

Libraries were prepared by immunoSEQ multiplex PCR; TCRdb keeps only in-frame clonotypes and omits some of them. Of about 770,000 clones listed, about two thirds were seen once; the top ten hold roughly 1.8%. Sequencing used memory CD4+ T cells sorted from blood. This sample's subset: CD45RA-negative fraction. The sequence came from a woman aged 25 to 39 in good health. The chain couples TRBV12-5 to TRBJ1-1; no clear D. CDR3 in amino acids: CASGLGPVGTEAFF. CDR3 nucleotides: TGTGCTAGTGGTTTGGGACCTGTGGGCACTGAAGCTTTCTTT.